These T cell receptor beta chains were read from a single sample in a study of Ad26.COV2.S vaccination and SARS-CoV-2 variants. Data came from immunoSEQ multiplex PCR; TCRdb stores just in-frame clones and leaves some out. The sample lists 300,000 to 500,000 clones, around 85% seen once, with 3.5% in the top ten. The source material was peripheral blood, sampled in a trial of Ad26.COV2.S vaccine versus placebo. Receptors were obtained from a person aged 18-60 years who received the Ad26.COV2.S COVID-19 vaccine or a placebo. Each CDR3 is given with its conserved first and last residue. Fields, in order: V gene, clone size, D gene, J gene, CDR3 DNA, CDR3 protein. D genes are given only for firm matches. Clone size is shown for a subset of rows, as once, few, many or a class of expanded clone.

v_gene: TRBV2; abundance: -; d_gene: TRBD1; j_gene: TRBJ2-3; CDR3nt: TGTGCCAGCAGTGTTGGGACAGGGAAGCCAGATACGCAGTATTTT; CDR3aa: CASSVGTGKPDTQYF
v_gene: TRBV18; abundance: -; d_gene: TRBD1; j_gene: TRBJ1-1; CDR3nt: TGTGCCAGCTCACCTCGACAGGGGGCGCGTGAAGCTTTCTTT; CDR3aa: CASSPRQGAREAFF
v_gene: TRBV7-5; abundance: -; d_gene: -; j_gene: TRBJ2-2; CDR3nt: TGTGTCAGAAGCTTTACGACAGCGCGACCCACCCGAGGGAACACCGGGGAGCTGTTTTTT; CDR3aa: CVRSFTTARPTRGNTGELFF
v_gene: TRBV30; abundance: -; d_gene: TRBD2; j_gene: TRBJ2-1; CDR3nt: TGTGCCTGGAGCGACCAGCGGGGGGGTGAGCAGTTCTTC; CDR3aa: CAWSDQRGGEQFF
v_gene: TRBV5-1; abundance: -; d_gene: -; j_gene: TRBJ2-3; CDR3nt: TGCGCCAGCAGCCCGGGACTCGCCCCCACAGATACGCAGTATTTT; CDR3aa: CASSPGLAPTDTQYF
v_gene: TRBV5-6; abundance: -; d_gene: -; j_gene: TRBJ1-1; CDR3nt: TGTGCCAGCAGCCTGACCGGGACGGTGAACACTGAAGCTTTCTTT; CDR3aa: CASSLTGTVNTEAFF
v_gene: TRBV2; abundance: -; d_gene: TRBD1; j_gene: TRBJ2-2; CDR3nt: TGTGCCAGCAAAGACAGGGGGCGCGGCACCGGGGAGCTGTTTTTT; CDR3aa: CASKDRGRGTGELFF
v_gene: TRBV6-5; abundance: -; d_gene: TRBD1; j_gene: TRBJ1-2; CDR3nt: TGTGCCAGCAGACCTACAGGGGTCGGCGGCTACACCTTC; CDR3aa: CASRPTGVGGYTF
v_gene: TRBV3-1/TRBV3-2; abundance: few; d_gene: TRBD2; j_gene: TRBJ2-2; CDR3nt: TGTGCCAGCAGCCAAGATCGACTAGCGGGGGTCGGGGAGCTGTTTTTT; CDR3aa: CASSQDRLAGVGELFF
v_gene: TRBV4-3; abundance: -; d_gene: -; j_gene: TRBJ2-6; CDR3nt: TGCGCCAGCAGCCTCGGGACTTCCGGGGCCAACGTCCTGACTTTC; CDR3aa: CASSLGTSGANVLTF
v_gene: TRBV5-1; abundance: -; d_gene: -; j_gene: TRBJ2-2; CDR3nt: TGCGCCAGCAGCTTAACAGAGAACACCGGGGAGCTGTTTTTT; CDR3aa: CASSLTENTGELFF
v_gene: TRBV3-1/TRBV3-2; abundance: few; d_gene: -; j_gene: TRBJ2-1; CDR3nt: TGTGCCAGCAGCCAAGAAGGACTCCATGAGCAGTTCTTC; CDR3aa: CASSQEGLHEQFF
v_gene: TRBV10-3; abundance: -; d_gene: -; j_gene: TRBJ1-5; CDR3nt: TGTGCCATCATCAGTTCTAATCAGCCCCAGCATTTT; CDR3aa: CAIISSNQPQHF
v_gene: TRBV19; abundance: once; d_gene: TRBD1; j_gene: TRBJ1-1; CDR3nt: TGTGCCAGTAGTGGCGGGACAGACACTGAAGCTTTCTTT; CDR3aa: CASSGGTDTEAFF
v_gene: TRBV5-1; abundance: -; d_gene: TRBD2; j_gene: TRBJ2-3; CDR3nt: TGCGCCAGCAGTAGAATAGCGGGGGCCCTAACAGATACGCAGTATTTT; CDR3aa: CASSRIAGALTDTQYF
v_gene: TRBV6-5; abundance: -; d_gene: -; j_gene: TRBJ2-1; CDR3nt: TGTGCCAGCAGTTATAGGTTTTCGAACAATGAGCAGTTCTTC; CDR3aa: CASSYRFSNNEQFF
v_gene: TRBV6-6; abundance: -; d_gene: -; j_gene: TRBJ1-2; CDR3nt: TGTGCCAGCAGTTGGAACTATGGCTACACCTTC; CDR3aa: CASSWNYGYTF
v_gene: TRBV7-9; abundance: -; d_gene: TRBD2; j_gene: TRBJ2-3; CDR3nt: TGTGCCAGCAGCCCCATCGGGGGGGGCACAGATACGCAGTATTTT; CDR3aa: CASSPIGGGTDTQYF
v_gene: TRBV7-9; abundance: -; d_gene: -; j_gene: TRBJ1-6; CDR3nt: TGTGCCAGCAGCTTAGGGCAGGGTAGGGATGATAATTCACCCCTCCACTTT; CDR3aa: CASSLGQGRDDNSPLHF
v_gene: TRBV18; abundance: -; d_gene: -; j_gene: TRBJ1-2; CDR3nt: TGTGCCAGCTCACTTCCGGGTGCAAACTATGGCTACACCTTC; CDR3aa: CASSLPGANYGYTF
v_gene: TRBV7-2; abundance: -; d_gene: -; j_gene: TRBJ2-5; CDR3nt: TGTGCCAGCAGCGACCAGGGGGGGGAGGAGACCCAGTACTTC; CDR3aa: CASSDQGGEETQYF
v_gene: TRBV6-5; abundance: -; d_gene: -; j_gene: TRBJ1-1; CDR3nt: TGTGCCAGCAGTTATTCGGCATTCCCCAACACTGAAGCTTTCTTT; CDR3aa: CASSYSAFPNTEAFF
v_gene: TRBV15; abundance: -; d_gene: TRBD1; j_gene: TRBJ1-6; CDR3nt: TGTGCCACCAGCAGAGAACGGTTACAGGGGAATTCACCCCTCCACTTT; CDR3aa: CATSRERLQGNSPLHF
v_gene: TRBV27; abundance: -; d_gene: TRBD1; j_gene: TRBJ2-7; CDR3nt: TGTGCCAGCAGTTCCTCTCACACGGACAGGGCAGGCTACGAGCAGTACTTC; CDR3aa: CASSSSHTDRAGYEQYF
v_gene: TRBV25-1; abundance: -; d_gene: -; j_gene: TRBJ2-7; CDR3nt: TGTGCCAGCAGTGATGGGAACTCCTACGAGCAGTACTTC; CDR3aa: CASSDGNSYEQYF
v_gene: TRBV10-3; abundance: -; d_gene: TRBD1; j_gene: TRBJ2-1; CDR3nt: TGTGCCATCAGTACGAACACAGGGACAGGGGGCAAGAATGAGCAGTTCTTC; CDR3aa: CAISTNTGTGGKNEQFF
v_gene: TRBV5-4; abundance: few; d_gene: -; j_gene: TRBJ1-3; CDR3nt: TGTGCCAGCAGCTCGGACAGCTTCTCTGGAAACACCATATATTTT; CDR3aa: CASSSDSFSGNTIYF
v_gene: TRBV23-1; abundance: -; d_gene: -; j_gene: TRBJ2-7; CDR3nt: TGCGCCAGCAGTCAATCTCCACGGTTCTCCTACGAGCAGTACTTC; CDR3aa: CASSQSPRFSYEQYF
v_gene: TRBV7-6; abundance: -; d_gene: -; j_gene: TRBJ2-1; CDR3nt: TGTGCCAGCAGCCCTGAGCAGTTCTTC; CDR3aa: CASSPEQFF